The entry below gives a single TCR beta chain sequence along with its context. V was pared by 3 bases and J by 6 bases, with 5 bases of the junction left unmatched. Germline-derived CDR1 and CDR2 are SGHRS and YFSETQ. This CDR3 region has 14 residues. This record comes from a study of T cell changes during pregnancy in multiple sclerosis. The data were produced by immunoSEQ multiplex PCR, yet TCRdb's version contains in-frame clones alone and is incomplete. The table includes 19,000 or so clones, more than 75% detected once. The sample consisted of CD4+ T cells from peripheral blood mononuclear cells, taken in the first trimester of pregnancy. This rearrangement joins TRBV5-1 to TRBJ2-1; 8 bases map to TRBD2. This sequence originates from a female donor in good health, enrolled as a control in a pregnancy study. The CDR3 is CASSSGTRGNEQFF. As DNA, the CDR3 is TGCGCCAGCAGCTCCGGGACTAGGGGCAATGAGCAGTTCTTC. Using reference TRBV5-1 and TRBJ2-1 for the parts outside the CDR3, the full variable domain is KAGVTQTPRYLIKTRGQQVTLSCSPISGHRSVSWYQQTPGQGLQFLFEYFSETQRNKGNFPGRFSGRQFSNSRSEMNVSTLELGDSALYLCASSSGTRGNEQFFGPGTRLTVL.